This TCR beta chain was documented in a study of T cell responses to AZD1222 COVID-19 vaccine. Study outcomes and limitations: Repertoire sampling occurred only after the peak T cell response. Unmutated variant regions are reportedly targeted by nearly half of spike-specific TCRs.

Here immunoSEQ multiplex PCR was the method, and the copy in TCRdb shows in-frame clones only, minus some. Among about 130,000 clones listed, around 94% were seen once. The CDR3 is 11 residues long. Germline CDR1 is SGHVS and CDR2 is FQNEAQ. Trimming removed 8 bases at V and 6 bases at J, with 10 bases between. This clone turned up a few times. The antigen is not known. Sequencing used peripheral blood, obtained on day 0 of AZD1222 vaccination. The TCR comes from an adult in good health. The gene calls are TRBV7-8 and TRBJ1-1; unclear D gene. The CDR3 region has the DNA TGTGCCAGCGGACCGAGGGCTGAAGCTTTCTTT. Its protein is CASGPRAEAFF.